This T cell receptor (beta chain) was identified in a study of beta chain features in type 1 diabetes. Every isolated RNA sample was fully reverse transcribed, so sequencing captured expressed TCRB transcripts. The assay was immunoSEQ multiplex PCR, and TCRdb's table has in-frame clones only and misses some. The sample lists some 150,000 clones; 9% to 10% were seen once. Many counts were recorded for this clone. After removal of 3 bases from V and 5 bases from J, the junction contained 7 bases not matched to a gene. CDR3 length equals 13 residues. Germline CDR1 SQVTM, CDR2 ANQGSEA. The source of this sequence is a woman aged 35 to 49 in good health. Input material: central memory CD4+ T cells from blood. This chain links TRBV29-1 with TRBJ2-7, with 7 bases lining up with TRBD1. CDR3 sequence reads: CSVDSTGRDEQYF. CDR3 sequence (DNA): TGCAGCGTTGACTCGACAGGGCGGGACGAGCAGTACTTC.